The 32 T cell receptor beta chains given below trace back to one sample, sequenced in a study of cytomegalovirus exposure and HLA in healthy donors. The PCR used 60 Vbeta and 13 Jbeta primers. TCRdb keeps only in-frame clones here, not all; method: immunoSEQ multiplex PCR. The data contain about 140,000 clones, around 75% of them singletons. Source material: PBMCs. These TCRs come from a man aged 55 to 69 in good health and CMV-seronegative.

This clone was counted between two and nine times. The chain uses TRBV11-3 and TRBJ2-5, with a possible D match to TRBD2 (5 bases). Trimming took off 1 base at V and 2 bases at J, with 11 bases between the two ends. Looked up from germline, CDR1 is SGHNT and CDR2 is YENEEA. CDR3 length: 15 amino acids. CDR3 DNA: TGTGCCAGCAGCTTAGGGGCCAGCGGTCAAGAGACCCAGTACTTC. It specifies CASSLGASGQETQYF.

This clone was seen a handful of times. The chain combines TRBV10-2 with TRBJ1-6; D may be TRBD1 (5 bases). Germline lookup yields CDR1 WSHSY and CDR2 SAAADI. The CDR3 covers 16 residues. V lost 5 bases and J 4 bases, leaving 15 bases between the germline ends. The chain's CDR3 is CASSQTVMGYNSPLHF. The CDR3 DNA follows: TGCGCCAGCAGTCAGACAGTCATGGGATATAATTCACCCCTCCACTTT.

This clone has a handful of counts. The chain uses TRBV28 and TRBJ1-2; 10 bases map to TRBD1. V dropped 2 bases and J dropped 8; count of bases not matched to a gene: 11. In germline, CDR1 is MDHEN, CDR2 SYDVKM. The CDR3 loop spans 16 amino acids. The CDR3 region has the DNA TGTGCCAGCAGTTTACACCCCGCCGACAGGGGGCGCGGCTACACCTTC. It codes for CASSLHPADRGRGYTF.

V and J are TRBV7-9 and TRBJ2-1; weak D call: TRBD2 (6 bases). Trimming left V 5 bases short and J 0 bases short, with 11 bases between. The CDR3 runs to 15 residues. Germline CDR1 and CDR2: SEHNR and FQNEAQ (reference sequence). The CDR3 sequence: CASSPRGSSYNEQFF. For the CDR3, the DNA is TGTGCCAGCAGCCCTCGGGGGAGCTCCTACAATGAGCAGTTCTTC.

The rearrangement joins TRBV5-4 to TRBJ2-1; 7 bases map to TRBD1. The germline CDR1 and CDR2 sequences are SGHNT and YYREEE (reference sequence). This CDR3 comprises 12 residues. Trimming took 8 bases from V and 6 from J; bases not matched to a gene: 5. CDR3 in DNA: TGTGCCAGTTCATCAGGGGGCAATGAGCAGTTCTTC. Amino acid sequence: CASSSGGNEQFF.

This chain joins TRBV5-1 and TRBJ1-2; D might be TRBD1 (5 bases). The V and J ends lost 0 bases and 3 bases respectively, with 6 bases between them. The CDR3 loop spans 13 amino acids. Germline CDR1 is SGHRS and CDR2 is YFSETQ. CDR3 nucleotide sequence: TGCGCCAGCAGCTTGGGACAGTACTATGGCTACACCTTC. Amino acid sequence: CASSLGQYYGYTF.

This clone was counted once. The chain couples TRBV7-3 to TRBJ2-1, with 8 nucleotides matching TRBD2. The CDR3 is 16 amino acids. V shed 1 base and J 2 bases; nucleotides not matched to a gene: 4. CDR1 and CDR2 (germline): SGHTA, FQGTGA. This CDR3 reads CASSLKGGRPYNEQFF. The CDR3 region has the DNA TGTGCCAGCAGCTTAAAGGGCGGGAGGCCCTACAATGAGCAGTTCTTC. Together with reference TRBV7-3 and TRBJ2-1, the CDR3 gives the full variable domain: GAGVSQTPSNKVTEKGKYVELRCDPISGHTALYWYRQSLGQGPEFLIYFQGTGAADDSGLPNDRFFAVRPEGSVSTLKIQRTERGDSAVYLCASSLKGGRPYNEQFFGPGTRLTVL.

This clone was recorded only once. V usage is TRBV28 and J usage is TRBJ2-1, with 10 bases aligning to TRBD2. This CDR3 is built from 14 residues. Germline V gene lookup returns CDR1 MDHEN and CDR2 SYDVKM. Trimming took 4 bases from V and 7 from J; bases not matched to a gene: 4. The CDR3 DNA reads TGTGCCAGCAGTTCCTCGGGACTAGCGAATGAGCAGTTCTTC. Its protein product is CASSSSGLANEQFF.

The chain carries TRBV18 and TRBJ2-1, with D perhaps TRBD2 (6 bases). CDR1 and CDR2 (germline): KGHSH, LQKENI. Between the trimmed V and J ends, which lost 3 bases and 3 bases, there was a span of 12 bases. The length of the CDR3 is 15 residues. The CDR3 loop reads CASSPVGLFYNEQFF. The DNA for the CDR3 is TGTGCCAGCTCACCCGTTGGACTATTCTACAATGAGCAGTTCTTC.

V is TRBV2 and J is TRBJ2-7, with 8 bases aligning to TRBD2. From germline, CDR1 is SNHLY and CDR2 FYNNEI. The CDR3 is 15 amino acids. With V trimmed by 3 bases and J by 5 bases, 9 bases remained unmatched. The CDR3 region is CASSEPSGSNNEQYF. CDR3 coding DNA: TGTGCCAGCAGTGAGCCCAGCGGGAGTAACAACGAGCAGTACTTC.

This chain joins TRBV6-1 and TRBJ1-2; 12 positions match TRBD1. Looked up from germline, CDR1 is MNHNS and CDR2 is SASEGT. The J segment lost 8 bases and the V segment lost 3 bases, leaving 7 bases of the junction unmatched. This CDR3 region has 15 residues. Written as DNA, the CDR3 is TGTGCCAGCAGTGAGAGGGGACAGGGGGCTGGAGGCTACACCTTC. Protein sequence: CASSERGQGAGGYTF.

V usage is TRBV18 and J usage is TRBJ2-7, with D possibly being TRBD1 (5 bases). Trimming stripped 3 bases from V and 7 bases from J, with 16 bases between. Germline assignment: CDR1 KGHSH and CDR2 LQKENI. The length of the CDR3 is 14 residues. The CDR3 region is CASSPSSRGDEQYF. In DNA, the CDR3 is TGTGCCAGCTCACCGAGTTCAAGGGGTGATGAGCAGTACTTC.

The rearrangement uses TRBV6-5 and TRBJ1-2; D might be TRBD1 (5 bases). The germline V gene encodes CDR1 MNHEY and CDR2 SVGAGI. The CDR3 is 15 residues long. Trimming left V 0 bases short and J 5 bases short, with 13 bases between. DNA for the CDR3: TGTGCCAGCAGTTACTCTGAGGGGAGGAGGTATGGCTACACCTTC. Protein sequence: CASSYSEGRRYGYTF.

In DNA, the CDR3 is TGTGCCAGCAGCATACAGGAGAGACTGAACTATGGCTACACCTTC. It translates to CASSIQERLNYGYTF. This chain uses TRBV28 with TRBJ1-2; D is possibly TRBD1 (5 bases). The CDR3 has 15 residues. Trimming pared 6 bases from V and 2 bases from J, leaving 16 bases between. Germline assignment: CDR1 MDHEN and CDR2 SYDVKM.

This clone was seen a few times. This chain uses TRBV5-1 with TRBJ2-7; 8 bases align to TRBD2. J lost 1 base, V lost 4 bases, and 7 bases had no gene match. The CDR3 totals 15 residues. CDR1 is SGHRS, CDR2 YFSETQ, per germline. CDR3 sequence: CASSPSAGVSYEQYF. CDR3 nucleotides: TGCGCCAGCAGCCCCTCAGCGGGAGTATCCTACGAGCAGTACTTC.

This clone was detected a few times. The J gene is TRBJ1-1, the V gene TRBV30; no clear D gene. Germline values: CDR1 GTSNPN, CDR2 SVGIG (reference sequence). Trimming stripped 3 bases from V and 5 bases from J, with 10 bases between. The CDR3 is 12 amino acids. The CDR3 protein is CAWRREKTEAFF. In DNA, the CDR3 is TGTGCCTGGAGAAGGGAGAAAACTGAAGCTTTCTTT.

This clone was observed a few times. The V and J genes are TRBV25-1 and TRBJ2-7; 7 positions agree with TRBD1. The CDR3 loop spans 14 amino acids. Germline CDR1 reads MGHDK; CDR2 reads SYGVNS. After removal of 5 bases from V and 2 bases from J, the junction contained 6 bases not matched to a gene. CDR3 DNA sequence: TGTGCCAGCAGTCCCCGAGGGGGCCCCTACGAGCAGTACTTC. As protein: CASSPRGGPYEQYF.

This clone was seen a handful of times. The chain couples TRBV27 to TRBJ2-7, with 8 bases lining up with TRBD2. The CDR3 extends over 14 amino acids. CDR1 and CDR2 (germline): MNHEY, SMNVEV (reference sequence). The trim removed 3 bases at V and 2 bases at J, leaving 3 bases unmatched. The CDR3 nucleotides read TGTGCCAGCAGTTTTACTAGCGGCCCCTACGAGCAGTACTTC. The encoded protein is CASSFTSGPYEQYF.

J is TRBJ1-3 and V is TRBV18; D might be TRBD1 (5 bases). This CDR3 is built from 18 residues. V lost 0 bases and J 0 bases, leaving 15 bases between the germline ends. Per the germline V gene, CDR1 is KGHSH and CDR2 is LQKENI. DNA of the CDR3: TGTGCCAGCTCACCACCAGGGGCGCGTACTGCCTCTGGAAACACCATATATTTT. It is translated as CASSPPGARTASGNTIYF.

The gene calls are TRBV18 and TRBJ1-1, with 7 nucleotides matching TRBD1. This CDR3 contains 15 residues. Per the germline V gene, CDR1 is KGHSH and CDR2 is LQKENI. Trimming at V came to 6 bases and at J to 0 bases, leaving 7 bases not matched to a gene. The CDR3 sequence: CASSRLTGMNTEAFF. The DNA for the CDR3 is TGTGCCAGCTCCCGACTGACAGGGATGAACACTGAAGCTTTCTTT.

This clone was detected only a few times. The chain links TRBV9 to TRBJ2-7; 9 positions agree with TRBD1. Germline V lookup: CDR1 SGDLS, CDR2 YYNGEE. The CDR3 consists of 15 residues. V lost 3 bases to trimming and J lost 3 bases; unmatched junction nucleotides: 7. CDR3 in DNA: TGTGCCAGCAGCGACGGACAGGGGATGGGCTACGAGCAGTACTTC. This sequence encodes CASSDGQGMGYEQYF. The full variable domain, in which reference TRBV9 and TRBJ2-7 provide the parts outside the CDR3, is DSGVTQTPKHLITATGQRVTLRCSPRSGDLSVYWYQQSLDQGLQFLIQYYNGEERAKGNILERFSAQQFPDLHSELNLSSLELGDSALYFCASSDGQGMGYEQYFGPGTRLTVT.

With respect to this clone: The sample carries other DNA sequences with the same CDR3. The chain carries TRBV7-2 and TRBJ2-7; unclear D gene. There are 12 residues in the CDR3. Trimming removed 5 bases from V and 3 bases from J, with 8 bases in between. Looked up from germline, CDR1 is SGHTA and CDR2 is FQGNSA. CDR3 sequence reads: CASSPLSYEQYF. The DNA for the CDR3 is TGTGCCAGCAGCCCGCTGAGCTACGAGCAGTACTTC.

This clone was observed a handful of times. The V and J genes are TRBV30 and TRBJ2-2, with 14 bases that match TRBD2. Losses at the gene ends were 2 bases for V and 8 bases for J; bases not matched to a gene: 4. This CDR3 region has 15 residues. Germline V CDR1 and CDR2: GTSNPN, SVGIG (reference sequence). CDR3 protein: CAWSIRLAGGGELFF. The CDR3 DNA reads TGTGCCTGGAGTATTCGACTAGCGGGAGGGGGGGAGCTGTTTTTT.

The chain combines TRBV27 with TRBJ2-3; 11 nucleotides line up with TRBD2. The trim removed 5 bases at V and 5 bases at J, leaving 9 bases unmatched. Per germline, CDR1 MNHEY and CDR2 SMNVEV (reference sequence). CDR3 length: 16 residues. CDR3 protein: CASSPGLAGRKDTQYF. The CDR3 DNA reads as TGTGCCAGCAGTCCCGGACTAGCGGGTAGGAAAGATACGCAGTATTTT.

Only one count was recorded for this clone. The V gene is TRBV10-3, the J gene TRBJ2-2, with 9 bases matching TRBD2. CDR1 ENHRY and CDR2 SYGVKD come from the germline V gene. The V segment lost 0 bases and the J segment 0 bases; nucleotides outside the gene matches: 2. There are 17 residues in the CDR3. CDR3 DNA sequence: TGTGCCATCAGTGAGTCCCCTAGCGGGACGAACACCGGGGAGCTGTTTTTT. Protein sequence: CAISESPSGTNTGELFF.

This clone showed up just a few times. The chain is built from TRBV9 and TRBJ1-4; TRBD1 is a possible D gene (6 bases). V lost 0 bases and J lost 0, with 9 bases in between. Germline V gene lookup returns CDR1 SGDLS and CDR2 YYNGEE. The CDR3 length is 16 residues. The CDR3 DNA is TGTGCCAGCAGCGTAGAGGACAGACCAACTAATGAAAAACTGTTTTTT. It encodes CASSVEDRPTNEKLFF.

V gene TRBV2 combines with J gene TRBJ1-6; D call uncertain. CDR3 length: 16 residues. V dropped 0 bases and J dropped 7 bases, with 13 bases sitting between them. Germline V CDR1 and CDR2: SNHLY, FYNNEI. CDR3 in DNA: TGTGCCAGCAGTGAAGCTGAGGGAATACGCAATTCACCCCTCCACTTT. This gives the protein CASSEAEGIRNSPLHF. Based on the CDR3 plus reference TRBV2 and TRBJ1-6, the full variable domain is EPEVTQTPSHQVTQMGQEVILRCVPISNHLYFYWYRQILGQKVEFLVSFYNNEISEKSEIFDDQFSVERPDGSNFTLKIRSTKLEDSAMYFCASSEAEGIRNSPLHFGNGTRLTVT.

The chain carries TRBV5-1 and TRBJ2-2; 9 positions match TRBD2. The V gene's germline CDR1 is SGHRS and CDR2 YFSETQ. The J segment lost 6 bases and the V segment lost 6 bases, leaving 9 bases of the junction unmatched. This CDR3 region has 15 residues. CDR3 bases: TGCGCCAGCAAGCCGGGACTAGCAAATTCCGGGGAGCTGTTTTTT. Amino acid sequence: CASKPGLANSGELFF. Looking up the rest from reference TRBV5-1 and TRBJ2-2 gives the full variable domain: KAGVTQTPRYLIKTRGQQVTLSCSPISGHRSVSWYQQTPGQGLQFLFEYFSETQRNKGNFPGRFSGRQFSNSRSEMNVSTLELGDSALYLCASKPGLANSGELFFGEGSRLTVL.

Here the CDR3 reads CASSSSGTSGLNEQFF. CDR3 DNA sequence: TGCGCCAGCAGCTCCTCCGGGACTAGCGGCCTTAATGAGCAGTTCTTC. This chain uses TRBV5-1 with TRBJ2-1; 11 nucleotides agree with TRBD2. Trimming cost V 3 bases and J 7 bases; bases outside gene matches: 9. This CDR3 is built from 16 residues. In germline, CDR1 is SGHRS, CDR2 YFSETQ.

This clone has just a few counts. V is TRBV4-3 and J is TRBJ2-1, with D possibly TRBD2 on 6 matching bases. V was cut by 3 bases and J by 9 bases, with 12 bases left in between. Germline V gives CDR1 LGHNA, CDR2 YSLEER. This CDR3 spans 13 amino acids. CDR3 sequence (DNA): TGCGCCAGCAGCCAGGGACTTGTGGCTGAGCAGTTCTTC. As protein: CASSQGLVAEQFF.

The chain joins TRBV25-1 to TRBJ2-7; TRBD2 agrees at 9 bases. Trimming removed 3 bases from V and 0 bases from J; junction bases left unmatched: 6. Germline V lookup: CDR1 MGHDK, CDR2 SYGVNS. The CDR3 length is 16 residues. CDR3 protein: CASSDQSGRSSYEQYF. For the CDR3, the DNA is TGTGCCAGCAGTGATCAAAGCGGGAGGAGCTCCTACGAGCAGTACTTC.

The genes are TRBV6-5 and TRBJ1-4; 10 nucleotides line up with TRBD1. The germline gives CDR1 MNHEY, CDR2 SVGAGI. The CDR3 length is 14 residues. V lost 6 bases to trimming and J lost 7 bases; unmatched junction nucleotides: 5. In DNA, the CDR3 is TGTGCCAGCAGCTTCCGGGACAGGGGTGAAAAACTGTTTTTT. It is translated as CASSFRDRGEKLFF.